This is a list of T cell receptor beta chains from one sample in a study of tumor-infiltrating lymphocytes in primary liver carcinoma. Each CDR3 protein is one row after TCRdb ran MiXCR on the multiplex PCR reads. This table has 99,000 or so distinct CDR3 sequences, 69% appearing once. Sequenced input: liver tumor tissue from sampling region 5. These receptors were obtained from a woman aged 60-75 years with primary liver carcinoma and hepatitis B virus infection. Both conserved end residues are part of each CDR3. D genes are given only for firm matches. For some rows the clone size is stated as once, few or many, or as a class when expanded; others skip it.

CDR3: CASSQSATSAYNEQFF
DNA: TGTGCCAGCAGCCAGTCAGCGACTAGCGCTTACAATGAGCAGTTCTTC
size: .
V: TRBV5-1
D: TRBD2
J: TRBJ2-1

CDR3: CATLHGRNYNEQFF
DNA: TGTGCCACCCTGCATGGCAGGAACTACAATGAGCAGTTCTTC
size: .
V: TRBV28
D: .
J: TRBJ2-1

CDR3: CASSFWTDSTDTQYF
DNA: TGCGCCAGCAGCTTCTGGACAGACAGCACAGATACGCAGTATTTT
size: many
V: TRBV5-1
D: .
J: TRBJ2-3

CDR3: CASNLSRDRGGATEAFF
DNA: TGTGCCAGCAATCTCTCCCGGGACAGGGGAGGTGCCACTGAAGCTTTCTTT
size: .
V: TRBV28
D: TRBD1
J: TRBJ1-1

CDR3: CASIPSGSDETRYF
DNA: TGTGCCAGCATCCCGTCAGGGAGCGACGAGACCCGGTACTTC
size: once
V: TRBV7-9
D: .
J: TRBJ2-5

CDR3: CASNERQGMNTEAFF
DNA: TGCGCCAGCAACGAGCGACAGGGGATGAACACTGAAGCTTTCTTT
size: .
V: TRBV10-1
D: TRBD1
J: TRBJ1-1

CDR3: CASSGAGGTHSNQPQHF
DNA: TGTGCCAGCAGTGGTGCAGGGGGGACCCATAGCAATCAGCCCCAGCATTTT
size: .
V: TRBV2
D: TRBD1
J: TRBJ1-5

CDR3: CASIVGAETEAFF
DNA: TGTGCCAGCATTGTGGGGGCGGAAACTGAAGCTTTCTTT
size: .
V: TRBV12-3/TRBV12-4
D: .
J: TRBJ1-1

CDR3: CVSRAAGGTYYGYTF
DNA: TGTGTCAGCAGGGCTGCAGGGGGCACTTACTATGGCTACACCTTC
size: .
V: TRBV6-5
D: TRBD1
J: TRBJ1-2

CDR3: CASSFGQGDGGTQYF
DNA: TGTGCCAGCAGCTTCGGTCAGGGGGATGGGGGTACGCAGTATTTT
size: .
V: TRBV7-9
D: TRBD1
J: TRBJ2-3

CDR3: CTSSPNDRGETQYF
DNA: TGCACCAGCAGCCCAAACGACAGGGGAGAGACCCAGTACTTC
size: .
V: TRBV4-1
D: TRBD1
J: TRBJ2-5

CDR3: CACNYNQPGLVGGEQYF
DNA: TGTGCCTGCAACTACAACCAGCCGGGACTAGTGGGCGGGGAGCAGTACTTC
size: .
V: TRBV11-2
D: TRBD2
J: TRBJ2-7

CDR3: CASSLVGFPYEQYF
DNA: TGCGCCAGCAGCTTGGTGGGGTTCCCCTACGAACAGTACTTC
size: once
V: TRBV5-1
D: .
J: TRBJ2-7

CDR3: CASSESRGRSTGELFF
DNA: TGCGCCAGCAGTGAGTCGAGGGGGCGAAGCACCGGGGAGCTGTTTTTT
size: many
V: TRBV10-1
D: TRBD1
J: TRBJ2-2

CDR3: CASRERQTNTEAFF
DNA: TGCGCCAGCAGAGAGCGTCAGACGAACACTGAAGCTTTCTTT
size: many
V: TRBV10-2
D: .
J: TRBJ1-1

CDR3: CIVVSGQLDTEAFF
DNA: TGCATCGTTGTGTCGGGACAACTGGACACTGAAGCTTTCTTT
size: .
V: TRBV29-1
D: .
J: TRBJ1-1

CDR3: CVSSLDSGSVSEQFF
DNA: TGTGTCAGCAGCTTAGATAGCGGGAGTGTTAGTGAGCAGTTCTTC
size: .
V: TRBV11-2
D: TRBD2
J: TRBJ2-1

CDR3: CASSPSGAHTIYF
DNA: TGTGCCAGCAGCCCCTCGGGGGCGCACACCATATATTTT
size: .
V: TRBV11-2
D: .
J: TRBJ1-3